The 15 T cell receptor beta chains listed next were all sequenced from one sample in a study of T cells in Graves' hyperthyroidism and ophthalmopathy. What was amplified from RNA transcripts were TCR beta CDR3 regions. Primed by the HTBI set, a first-round RT-PCR was run on the TCR CDR3. MiXCR was run by TCRdb on the multiplex PCR reads, yielding one entry per CDR3 protein. The sample has approximately 300,000 distinct CDR3 sequences; about a sixth are singletons. The sequencing input was blood. The receptors derive from a woman in her fifties or sixties with Graves' ophthalmopathy.

At least ten counts were recorded for this clonotype. This chain joins TRBV20-1 and TRBJ2-5; 7 bases are shared with TRBD2. CDR3 length: 16 amino acids. Germline trimming cut 3 bases from V and 4 bases from J; bases unmatched to any gene: 14. Looked up from germline, CDR1 is DFQATT and CDR2 is SNEGSKA (reference sequence). The chain's CDR3 is CSASPLVGGRGETQYF. The CDR3 DNA is TGCAGTGCTAGCCCCTTGGTTGGCGGGAGAGGAGAGACCCAGTACTTC.

There are a few counts of this clonotype. The rearrangement joins TRBV12-3 or TRBV12-4 to TRBJ2-6; D not certain. The CDR3 has 20 residues. Trimming took 5 bases from V and 1 from J, leaving 24 bases between them. CDR3 protein: CASSPSILRAAISGANVLTF. The DNA of the CDR3 is TGTGCCAGCAGTCCCTCTATACTTCGGGCAGCTATATCTGGGGCCAACGTCCTGACTTTC.

This chain connects TRBV7-6 to TRBJ2-2; D is unresolved. CDR3 size: 15 residues. CDR1 and CDR2 (germline): SGHVS, FNYEAQ. Trimming removed 1 base from V and 4 bases from J, with 10 bases in between. In nucleotides, the CDR3 is TGTGCCAGCAGCTTAGTAAGCAGGCCCACCGGGGAGCTGTTTTTT. Protein sequence: CASSLVSRPTGELFF.

This clonotype was counted only a few times. The V gene is TRBV9, the J gene TRBJ2-7; D gene ambiguous. The CDR3 contains 18 residues. Germline V gene lookup returns CDR1 SGDLS and CDR2 YYNGEE. Deletions cut 0 bases from V and 2 bases from J, with 21 bases between. CDR3: CASSVAPLGGSLTYEQYF. The CDR3 DNA is TGTGCCAGCAGCGTAGCCCCCTTGGGCGGATCTCTTACCTACGAGCAGTACTTC.

This chain joins TRBV20-1 and TRBJ2-7; tentatively, D is TRBD1 or TRBD2 (5 bases each). The CDR3 length is 14 residues. Trimming pared 0 bases from V and 4 bases from J, leaving 13 bases between. Germline V gives CDR1 DFQATT, CDR2 SNEGSKA (reference sequence). The CDR3 reads CSARDETRGYEQYF. Written as DNA, the CDR3 is TGCAGTGCTAGAGATGAAACTAGGGGATACGAGCAGTACTTC.

Concerning this clonotype: This may stem from a read error, because a much larger clone lies one nucleotide away. J is TRBJ2-7 and V is TRBV20-1; the D gene is possibly TRBD2 (6 bases). TRBJ2-1 matches the DNA end more closely, so the J call is doubtful. Germline V gene data show CDR1 as DFQATT and CDR2 as SNEGSKA (reference sequence). This CDR3 is 15 amino acids long. CDR3 residues: CSAREGSGTSYEQFF. In DNA, the CDR3 is TGCAGTGCTAGAGAGGGTAGCGGTACCTCCTACGAGCAGTTCTTC.

The gene calls are TRBV6-1 and TRBJ1-2; D remains ambiguous. V was pared by 7 bases and J by 3 bases, with 12 bases between. CDR1 and CDR2 from the germline V gene are MNHNS and SASEGT. The CDR3 runs to 13 residues. CDR3 DNA: TGTGCCAGCACCTATGGTGCTGACTATGGCTACACCTTC. It specifies CASTYGADYGYTF.

The chain combines TRBV19 with TRBJ1-4; maybe TRBD1 (6 bases). From germline, CDR1 is LNHDA and CDR2 SQIVND (reference sequence). The CDR3 extends over 14 amino acids. Trimming stripped 6 bases from V and 8 bases from J, with 16 bases between. CDR3 nucleotide sequence: TGTGCCAGTAGCCCCGGCAGGGGAGGAGAAAAACTGTTTTTT. Its translation: CASSPGRGGEKLFF.

This clonotype turned up a few times. J is TRBJ1-2 and V is TRBV19; TRBD1 agrees at 8 bases. The CDR3 contains 13 residues. Trimming at V came to 4 bases and at J to 7 bases, leaving 5 bases not matched to a gene. Germline CDR1 is LNHDA and CDR2 is SQIVND (reference sequence). CDR3 residues: CASSTWTGLGYTF. The CDR3, as DNA: TGTGCCAGTAGTACCTGGACAGGGCTTGGCTACACCTTC.

This clonotype came up a few times. V and J are TRBV5-8 and TRBJ1-1; D is unresolved. Trimming removed 5 bases at V and 6 bases at J, with 11 bases between. CDR3 length: 12 amino acids. Germline values: CDR1 SGHTS, CDR2 YDEGEE. The CDR3 bases are TGTGCCAGCAGGTTCAGAATGGCTGAAGCTTTCTTT. It is translated as CASRFRMAEAFF.

This clonotype was recorded at least ten times. The CDR3 nucleotides are TGTGCCAGCAGTGGAAATAGGGGCCAAGAGACCCAGTACTTC. Its translation: CASSGNRGQETQYF. The chain links TRBV2 to TRBJ2-5; possible D gene TRBD1, 5 bases. With 4 bases removed from V and 1 base from J, the gap between germline ends came to 10 bases. The CDR3 length is 14 residues. Germline CDR1 and CDR2: SNHLY and FYNNEI.

This clonotype was observed at least ten times. The V and J genes are TRBV15 and TRBJ1-4; maybe TRBD1 (5 bases). Germline assignment: CDR1 LNHNV and CDR2 YYDKDF (reference sequence). The CDR3 sequence is 15 residues long. Trimming pared 4 bases from V and 7 bases from J, leaving 16 bases between. The CDR3 region is CATSTRSGQVEKLFF. CDR3 nucleotide sequence: TGTGCCACCAGCACGCGCTCAGGGCAGGTTGAAAAACTGTTTTTT.

This clonotype was detected a few times. The chain is built from TRBV5-1 and TRBJ1-2, with TRBD1 identical over 9 bases. The germline V gene has CDR1 SGHRS and CDR2 YFSETQ. V dropped 6 bases and J dropped 3; count of bases not matched to a gene: 12. The length of the CDR3 is 16 residues. CDR3 amino acids: CASNAGGTGLDYGYTF. CDR3 sequence (DNA): TGCGCCAGCAACGCTGGCGGGACAGGGTTGGACTATGGCTACACCTTC. Full variable domain (rest looked up from reference TRBV5-1 and TRBJ1-2): KAGVTQTPRYLIKTRGQQVTLSCSPISGHRSVSWYQQTPGQGLQFLFEYFSETQRNKGNFPGRFSGRQFSNSRSEMNVSTLELGDSALYLCASNAGGTGLDYGYTFGSGTRLTVV.

In this sample, this clonotype turned up many times. The genes are TRBV7-9 and TRBJ2-7; 8 bases agree with TRBD1. Unmatched junction bases numbered 7, after V lost 6 bases and J lost 0 bases. This CDR3 spans 15 amino acids. The germline CDR1 and CDR2 sequences are SEHNR and FQNEAQ (reference sequence). The CDR3 is CASRYAGQDSYEQYF. The CDR3 region has the DNA TGTGCCAGCAGGTATGCGGGACAGGACTCCTACGAGCAGTACTTC.

Many counts were recorded for this clonotype. V and J are TRBV18 and TRBJ1-2, with unresolved D. The CDR3 length is 14 residues. Germline V gene lookup returns CDR1 KGHSH and CDR2 LQKENI. V lost 2 bases and J lost 0, with 7 bases in between. CDR3 bases: TGTGCCAGCTCACCAGGGAGAACTAACTATGGCTACACCTTC. This codes for CASSPGRTNYGYTF.